The 24 T cell receptor beta chains in this list originate from one sample, sequenced in a study of glioma-infiltrating T cells after dendritic cell vaccination. Time point meaning: after dendritic cell vaccination, including at tumor progression/relapse. Using immunoSEQ multiplex PCR, the repertoire was profiled, and TCRdb retains in-frame clones only, with some absent. Found here are approximately 110,000 clones, around 89% of them singletons; the top ten hold 2.7%. The material sequenced was blood, taken after dendritic cell vaccination. Receptors were obtained from a human donor with glioblastoma.

The genes are TRBV5-1 and TRBJ1-1; TRBD1 matches at 9 bases. The CDR3 has 15 amino acids. CDR1 and CDR2 from the germline V gene are SGHRS and YFSETQ. Trimming took 3 bases from V and 1 from J; bases not matched to a gene: 4. The CDR3 DNA reads TGCGCCAGCAGCTGGAGGACAGGGGCGAACACTGAAGCTTTCTTT. It encodes CASSWRTGANTEAFF.

V and J are TRBV4-1 and TRBJ2-1, with D maybe TRBD1 (5 bases). Per germline, CDR1 MGHRA and CDR2 YSYEKL. This CDR3 has 13 residues. V lost 1 base and J lost 14, with 15 bases in between. The CDR3 protein is CASSQGWFQGKFF. CDR3 nucleotides: TGCGCCAGCAGCCAAGGGTGGTTCCAGGGTAAGTTCTTC.

The genes are TRBV20-1 and TRBJ2-7; no clear D. V was trimmed by 1 base and J by 5 bases, leaving 6 bases between them. Germline assignment: CDR1 DFQATT and CDR2 SNEGSKA (reference sequence). CDR3 size: 11 residues. The CDR3 DNA reads as TGCAGTGCTAGAGTAGAGGACGAGCAGTACTTC. It codes for CSARVEDEQYF.

The chain employs TRBV4-1 and TRBJ2-7; a possible D gene is TRBD1 (6 bases). Trimming stripped 3 bases from V and 3 bases from J, with 12 bases between. There are 14 residues in the CDR3. Germline lookup yields CDR1 MGHRA and CDR2 YSYEKL. This chain's CDR3 is CASSHRVGGYEQYF. CDR3 in DNA: TGCGCCAGCAGCCATCGCGTAGGGGGCTACGAGCAGTACTTC.

This chain joins TRBV5-4 and TRBJ2-2; TRBD2 is a possible D gene (7 bases). Germline assignment: CDR1 SGHNT and CDR2 YYREEE (reference sequence). The germline V and J ends were trimmed by 3 bases and 2 bases, with 17 bases remaining between them. This CDR3 spans 17 amino acids. This CDR3 is CASSSGGRTVNTGELFF. DNA of the CDR3: TGTGCCAGCAGCTCGGGGGGCCGGACAGTCAACACCGGGGAGCTGTTTTTT.

V usage is TRBV4-1 and J usage is TRBJ1-2; no firm D call. The CDR3 spans 15 residues. V lost 3 bases and J 3 bases, leaving 14 bases between the germline ends. Germline CDR1 reads MGHRA; CDR2 reads YSYEKL. The CDR3 DNA reads TGCGCCAGCAGCCACGGGAGGGTGAAGGACTATGGCTACACCTTC. This translates into CASSHGRVKDYGYTF.

The rearrangement links TRBV6-5 to TRBJ1-1, with D possibly TRBD1 on 6 matching bases. The CDR3 is made up of 14 amino acids. V lost 5 bases and J 6 bases, leaving 16 bases between the germline ends. Germline V lookup: CDR1 MNHEY, CDR2 SVGAGI. CDR3 nucleotides: TGTGCCAGCAGTGAGGCCAGGGGTGGGTCTGAAGCTTTCTTT. The encoded protein is CASSEARGGSEAFF.

The chain combines TRBV5-1 with TRBJ2-2, with 14 positions matching TRBD2. Germline V gives CDR1 SGHRS, CDR2 YFSETQ. This CDR3 has 17 residues. V lost 4 bases to trimming and J lost 4 bases; unmatched junction nucleotides: 6. CDR3 sequence reads: CASSPPGLAGGTGELFF. CDR3 sequence (DNA): TGCGCCAGCAGCCCCCCCGGACTAGCGGGGGGCACCGGGGAGCTGTTTTTT.

The chain links TRBV6-5 to TRBJ1-4; tentatively, D is TRBD1 (6 bases). The ends were cut back, 0 bases at V and 7 bases at J, with 12 bases in the middle. Germline V lookup: CDR1 MNHEY, CDR2 SVGAGI. The CDR3 loop spans 15 amino acids. The CDR3 reads CASSYSRGPVEKLFF. In DNA form, the CDR3 reads TGTGCCAGCAGTTACTCGCGGGGGCCAGTTGAAAAACTGTTTTTT.

This chain links TRBV7-2 with TRBJ2-5, with a tentative D call TRBD1 (5 bases). Germline-derived CDR1 and CDR2 are SGHTA and FQGNSA. V lost 1 base, J lost 7 bases, and 10 bases lay in between. The CDR3 has 13 amino acids. In nucleotides, the CDR3 is TGTGCCAGCAGCTTAGAACAGGAATCGACCCAGTACTTC. Protein sequence: CASSLEQESTQYF.

J is TRBJ1-2 and V is TRBV19; 8 bases agree with TRBD1. The CDR3 length is 16 residues. Trimming cost V 0 bases and J 2 bases; bases outside gene matches: 5. The germline V gene has CDR1 LNHDA and CDR2 SQIVND (reference sequence). CDR3 amino acids: CASSIDSGTGNYGYTF. The CDR3 DNA sequence: TGTGCCAGTAGTATAGATTCCGGGACAGGAAACTATGGCTACACCTTC. Looking up the rest from reference TRBV19 and TRBJ1-2 gives the full variable domain: DGGITQSPKYLFRKEGQNVTLSCEQNLNHDAMYWYRQDPGQGLRLIYYSQIVNDFQKGDIAEGYSVSREKKESFPLTVTSAQKNPTAFYLCASSIDSGTGNYGYTFGSGTRLTVV.

The chain recombines TRBV9 with TRBJ2-2; no clear D gene. V was pared by 0 bases and J by 3 bases, with 3 bases between. Germline V CDR1 and CDR2: SGDLS, YYNGEE. The CDR3 consists of 13 residues. The CDR3 protein is CASSVVDTGELFF. CDR3 in DNA: TGTGCCAGCAGCGTAGTCGACACCGGGGAGCTGTTTTTT.

CDR3 sequence reads: CASRGTSGRRESYEQYF. CDR3 in DNA: TGTGCCAGCAGGGGGACTAGCGGGAGGCGGGAGTCCTACGAGCAGTACTTC. The chain combines TRBV11-2 with TRBJ2-7; 15 bases align to TRBD2. J gave up 1 base and V 6 bases, and 7 bases lay outside the gene matches. CDR1 is SGHAT and CDR2 is FQNNGV in the germline V gene. This CDR3 has 17 residues. The variable domain in full, with the rest retrieved from reference TRBV11-2 and TRBJ2-7, is EAGVAQSPRYKIIEKRQSVAFWCNPISGHATLYWYQQILGQGPKLLIQFQNNGVVDDSQLPKDRFSAERLKGVDSTLKIQPAKLEDSAVYLCASRGTSGRRESYEQYFGPGTRLTVT.

The table lists this clone with a few counts. CDR3: CAISEGQPSSGNTIYF. The CDR3 region has the DNA TGTGCCATCAGTGAGGGACAGCCAAGCTCTGGAAACACCATATATTTT. The rearrangement joins TRBV10-3 to TRBJ1-3; tentative D call: TRBD1 (6 bases). Trimming left V 2 bases short and J 0 bases short, with 11 bases between. The CDR3 sequence is 16 residues long. CDR1 is ENHRY and CDR2 is SYGVKD in the germline V gene.

The chain has TRBV7-2 and TRBJ2-3, with 11 bases matching TRBD2. There are 14 residues in the CDR3. Germline CDR1 is SGHTA and CDR2 is FQGNSA. The V and J ends lost 4 bases and 4 bases, in that order; junction bases with no gene match: 1. CDR3 residues: CASSSLAGADTQYF. Written as DNA, the CDR3 is TGTGCCAGCAGCTCACTAGCGGGGGCAGATACGCAGTATTTT.

V and J are TRBV27 and TRBJ1-1; 8 nucleotides agree with TRBD1. This CDR3 region has 15 residues. From germline, CDR1 is MNHEY and CDR2 SMNVEV (reference sequence). J lost 1 base, V lost 8 bases, and 9 bases had no gene match. CDR3 sequence: CASARQGLGNTEAFF. CDR3 sequence (DNA): TGTGCCAGCGCCCGACAGGGGTTGGGGAACACTGAAGCTTTCTTT.

V is TRBV2 and J is TRBJ2-7; D is perhaps TRBD2 (6 bases). The length of the CDR3 is 11 residues. Germline V gene data show CDR1 as SNHLY and CDR2 as FYNNEI. The V and J ends lost 7 bases and 5 bases respectively, with 9 bases between them. CDR3 amino acids: CASTRGNEQYF. In nucleotides, the CDR3 is TGTGCCAGCACCCGGGGGAACGAGCAGTACTTC.

J is TRBJ2-3 and V is TRBV6-4; a possible D gene is TRBD2 (5 bases). Deletions cut 7 bases from V and 4 bases from J, with 15 bases between. Germline V gives CDR1 MRHNA, CDR2 SNTAGT. The CDR3 length is 14 residues. The CDR3 DNA follows: TGTGCCAGCACCCTACTAGAGTACGCAGATACGCAGTATTTT. It specifies CASTLLEYADTQYF.

The chain has TRBV6-1 and TRBJ2-3; possibly TRBD2 for D (5 bases). This CDR3 comprises 13 residues. With 3 bases removed from V and 6 bases from J, the gap between germline ends came to 10 bases. CDR1 and CDR2 (germline): MNHNS, SASEGT. CDR3 bases: TGTGCCAGCAGTGATGAGGTAGCGGATACGCAGTATTTT. The encoded protein is CASSDEVADTQYF.

This clone appeared a few times. The J gene is TRBJ1-1, the V gene TRBV6-1; possibly TRBD1 for D (5 bases). The CDR3 is 15 residues long. Trimming removed 5 bases at V and 2 bases at J, with 15 bases between. From germline, CDR1 is MNHNS and CDR2 SASEGT. The CDR3 loop is CASSPRRTLNTEAFF. CDR3 sequence (DNA): TGTGCCAGCAGTCCCCGGCGGACACTTAACACTGAAGCTTTCTTT.

The chain carries TRBV5-1 and TRBJ1-4; possibly TRBD1 for D (6 bases). The germline V gene has CDR1 SGHRS and CDR2 YFSETQ. This CDR3 spans 15 amino acids. V gave up 4 bases and J gave up 6 bases, with 16 bases separating them. The DNA of the CDR3 is TGCGCCAGCAGCACGGGGGGCAGGGTAGATGAAAAACTGTTTTTT. Its translation is CASSTGGRVDEKLFF.

The V call is TRBV5-6, the J call TRBJ1-3; no clear D gene. The CDR3 runs 17 residues. The germline V gene has CDR1 SGHDT and CDR2 YYEEEE. The V end was cut by 0 bases, the J end by 0 bases, with 13 bases between. CDR3 sequence (DNA): TGTGCCAGCAGCTTGGCCAAAACAGTGAACTCTGGAAACACCATATATTTT. Protein: CASSLAKTVNSGNTIYF.

The chain recombines TRBV9 with TRBJ1-4, with D possibly matching TRBD1 (5 bases). Trimming shortened V by 3 bases and J by 7 bases, and 13 bases separated the two germline ends. The CDR3 runs 14 residues. CDR1 and CDR2 (germline): SGDLS, YYNGEE. CDR3 in amino acids: CASSGDSAGEKLFF. The CDR3 bases are TGTGCCAGCAGCGGCGACAGTGCTGGTGAAAAACTGTTTTTT.

The gene calls are TRBV30 and TRBJ1-3; D is unclear. The CDR3 spans 13 residues. The V gene's germline CDR1 is GTSNPN and CDR2 SVGIG (reference sequence). V lost 1 base, J lost 4 bases, and 8 bases lay in between. The CDR3 nucleotides are TGTGCCTGGAGTGACATCGCAGGAAACACCATATATTTT. As protein: CAWSDIAGNTIYF. Variable domain in full (rest from reference TRBV30 and TRBJ1-3): SQTIHQWPATLVQPVGSPLSLECTVEGTSNPNLYWYRQAAGRGLQLLFYSVGIGQISSEVPQNLSASRPQDRQFILSSKKLLLSDSGFYLCAWSDIAGNTIYFGEGSWLTVV.